These T cell receptor beta chains were read from a single sample in a study of T cell responses to AZD1222 COVID-19 vaccine. Only in-frame clones appear in the TCRdb table, and some are missing; sequencing was by immunoSEQ multiplex PCR. Of about 75,000 clones in the sample, approximately 89% were seen once. Sequencing used peripheral blood, obtained 28 days after the second dose of the MenACWY control vaccine. The receptors were gathered from an adult who received the MenACWY meningococcal vaccine as a control. Each CDR3 is given with its conserved first and last residue. Each record gives: D gene, clone size, J gene, CDR3 length, V gene, CDR3 protein, CDR3 DNA. D genes are given only for firm matches. Rows give clone size only sometimes, using once, few, many, or a class for an expanded clone.

d_gene: -; abundance: -; j_gene: TRBJ1-6; len: 14; v_gene: TRBV11-2; CDR3aa: CASSLAHNNSPLHF; CDR3nt: TGTGCCAGCAGCTTAGCACATAATAATTCACCCCTCCACTTT
d_gene: -; abundance: -; j_gene: TRBJ2-7; len: 15; v_gene: TRBV11-3; CDR3aa: CASSLNFGGTYEQYF; CDR3nt: TGTGCCAGCAGCCTAAACTTTGGAGGCACCTACGAGCAGTACTTC
d_gene: TRBD2; abundance: -; j_gene: TRBJ2-5; len: 16; v_gene: TRBV5-5; CDR3aa: CASSGDVVGGQETQYF; CDR3nt: TGTGCCAGCAGCGGAGACGTAGTCGGGGGGCAAGAGACCCAGTACTTC
d_gene: -; abundance: -; j_gene: TRBJ2-5; len: 14; v_gene: TRBV5-5; CDR3aa: CASSLEAGLETQYF; CDR3nt: TGTGCCAGCAGCTTGGAGGCAGGGCTGGAGACCCAGTACTTC
d_gene: -; abundance: -; j_gene: TRBJ2-3; len: 15; v_gene: TRBV7-8; CDR3aa: CASSLDQDSTDTQYF; CDR3nt: TGTGCCAGCAGCTTAGACCAGGACAGCACAGATACGCAGTATTTT
d_gene: -; abundance: -; j_gene: TRBJ2-2; len: 12; v_gene: TRBV5-4; CDR3aa: CASSLTVGELFF; CDR3nt: TGTGCCAGCAGCTTGACGGTTGGGGAGCTGTTTTTT
d_gene: -; abundance: -; j_gene: TRBJ2-7; len: 14; v_gene: TRBV9; CDR3aa: CASSVADSSYEQYF; CDR3nt: TGTGCCAGCAGCGTAGCGGACAGCTCCTACGAGCAGTACTTC
d_gene: TRBD1; abundance: -; j_gene: TRBJ1-5; len: 15; v_gene: TRBV7-6; CDR3aa: CASSPRTGGVQPQHF; CDR3nt: TGTGCCAGCAGCCCGCGGACAGGGGGAGTTCAGCCCCAGCATTTT
d_gene: -; abundance: -; j_gene: TRBJ2-5; len: 13; v_gene: TRBV9; CDR3aa: CASSVVPQETQYF; CDR3nt: TGTGCCAGCAGCGTAGTCCCTCAAGAGACCCAGTACTTC
d_gene: TRBD1; abundance: -; j_gene: TRBJ1-1; len: 15; v_gene: TRBV5-1; CDR3aa: CASREVQGVGTEAFF; CDR3nt: TGCGCCAGCAGGGAAGTACAGGGGGTCGGGACTGAAGCTTTCTTT
d_gene: TRBD2; abundance: -; j_gene: TRBJ2-7; len: 17; v_gene: TRBV10-3; CDR3aa: CAISESSFGTSVGSGYF; CDR3nt: TGTGCCATCAGTGAGTCGAGTTTCGGGACTAGCGTAGGTTCAGGTTACTTC
d_gene: TRBD1; abundance: -; j_gene: TRBJ2-3; len: 19; v_gene: TRBV19; CDR3aa: CASSSPGQGYSKTTDTQYF; CDR3nt: TGTGCCAGTAGTTCTCCGGGACAGGGGTACTCAAAAACCACAGATACGCAGTATTTT
d_gene: -; abundance: -; j_gene: TRBJ2-2; len: 16; v_gene: TRBV7-9; CDR3aa: CASSNAGLSNTGELFF; CDR3nt: TGTGCCAGCAGCAACGCGGGACTTTCGAACACCGGGGAGCTGTTTTTT
d_gene: -; abundance: -; j_gene: TRBJ1-1; len: 16; v_gene: TRBV7-9; CDR3aa: CASSLPRGGMNTEAFF; CDR3nt: TGTGCCAGCAGCCTCCCGAGAGGCGGAATGAACACTGAAGCTTTCTTT
d_gene: TRBD1; abundance: -; j_gene: TRBJ1-1; len: 13; v_gene: TRBV7-2; CDR3aa: CASSIDRGTEAFF; CDR3nt: TGTGCCAGCAGCATAGACAGGGGAACTGAAGCTTTCTTT
d_gene: TRBD1; abundance: -; j_gene: TRBJ1-4; len: 18; v_gene: TRBV2; CDR3aa: CASSTRDRSFTTNEKLFF; CDR3nt: TGTGCCAGCAGCACCAGGGACAGGAGTTTCACAACTAATGAAAAACTGTTTTTT
d_gene: -; abundance: once; j_gene: TRBJ2-6; len: 15; v_gene: TRBV24-1; CDR3aa: CATSDSGAGANVLTF; CDR3nt: TGTGCCACCAGTGATTCAGGGGCGGGGGCCAACGTCCTGACTTTC
d_gene: -; abundance: -; j_gene: TRBJ1-1; len: 12; v_gene: TRBV4-1; CDR3aa: CASSQDRGEAFF; CDR3nt: TGCGCCAGCAGCCAAGATAGGGGGGAAGCTTTCTTT
d_gene: TRBD1; abundance: -; j_gene: TRBJ2-6; len: 16; v_gene: TRBV18; CDR3aa: CASSSGQAAGANVLTF; CDR3nt: TGTGCCAGCTCATCAGGACAGGCGGCGGGGGCCAACGTCCTGACTTTC
d_gene: TRBD1; abundance: -; j_gene: TRBJ2-1; len: 15; v_gene: TRBV4-3; CDR3aa: CASSPGTGHGGEQFF; CDR3nt: TGCGCCAGCAGTCCCGGGACAGGCCATGGAGGAGAGCAGTTCTTC
d_gene: TRBD1; abundance: -; j_gene: TRBJ1-1; len: 13; v_gene: TRBV5-1; CDR3aa: CASRGQENTEAFF; CDR3nt: TGCGCCAGCCGGGGACAGGAGAACACTGAAGCTTTCTTT
d_gene: -; abundance: -; j_gene: TRBJ2-7; len: 15; v_gene: TRBV3-1/TRBV3-2; CDR3aa: CASTLRSGPQYEQYF; CDR3nt: TGTGCCAGCACCCTAAGGTCGGGGCCGCAGTACGAGCAGTACTTC
d_gene: -; abundance: -; j_gene: TRBJ1-1; len: 14; v_gene: TRBV11-2; CDR3aa: CASSPSGYPTEAFF; CDR3nt: TGTGCCAGCAGCCCCAGCGGGTACCCCACTGAAGCTTTCTTT
d_gene: TRBD2; abundance: few; j_gene: TRBJ2-2; len: 18; v_gene: TRBV4-2; CDR3aa: CASSQDPAGGPYTGELFF; CDR3nt: TGTGCCAGCAGCCAAGACCCAGCGGGGGGGCCATACACCGGGGAGCTGTTTTTT
d_gene: TRBD1; abundance: -; j_gene: TRBJ1-6; len: 14; v_gene: TRBV12-5; CDR3aa: CASGIGQEGSPLHF; CDR3nt: TGTGCTAGTGGCATAGGACAGGAAGGGTCACCCCTCCACTTT
d_gene: TRBD1; abundance: -; j_gene: TRBJ2-7; len: 15; v_gene: TRBV6-5; CDR3aa: CASTNRGTAFGEQYF; CDR3nt: TGTGCCAGCACCAACCGAGGGACAGCCTTCGGCGAGCAGTACTTC
d_gene: TRBD1; abundance: -; j_gene: TRBJ1-1; len: 15; v_gene: TRBV7-2; CDR3aa: CASSWDRAMNTEAFF; CDR3nt: TGTGCCAGCAGCTGGGACAGGGCCATGAACACTGAAGCTTTCTTT
d_gene: TRBD2; abundance: -; j_gene: TRBJ2-5; len: 15; v_gene: TRBV3-1/TRBV3-2; CDR3aa: CASSQALAGVETQYF; CDR3nt: TGTGCCAGCAGCCAAGCACTAGCGGGGGTAGAGACCCAGTACTTC
d_gene: TRBD1; abundance: -; j_gene: TRBJ2-5; len: 16; v_gene: TRBV5-1; CDR3aa: CASSLAGTGVQETQYF; CDR3nt: TGCGCCAGCAGCTTGGCCGGGACAGGGGTCCAAGAGACCCAGTACTTC
d_gene: -; abundance: -; j_gene: TRBJ1-1; len: 12; v_gene: TRBV6-2/TRBV6-3; CDR3aa: CASSDMGRAAFF; CDR3nt: TGTGCCAGCAGTGACATGGGACGGGCGGCTTTCTTT
d_gene: TRBD2; abundance: -; j_gene: TRBJ2-1; len: 19; v_gene: TRBV10-3; CDR3aa: CAISEKTSGGAGFRNEQFF; CDR3nt: TGTGCCATCAGTGAGAAGACTAGCGGGGGGGCCGGATTTAGGAATGAGCAGTTCTTC
d_gene: -; abundance: -; j_gene: TRBJ1-2; len: 14; v_gene: TRBV19; CDR3aa: CASRTGLADYGYTF; CDR3nt: TGTGCCTCCCGAACAGGGCTCGCAGACTATGGCTACACCTTC
d_gene: TRBD1; abundance: once; j_gene: TRBJ2-2; len: 15; v_gene: TRBV19; CDR3aa: CASSTGTGGSGELFF; CDR3nt: TGTGCCAGTAGTACCGGGACAGGGGGATCCGGGGAGCTGTTTTTT
d_gene: -; abundance: once; j_gene: TRBJ1-1; len: 13; v_gene: TRBV29-1; CDR3aa: CSVSLGAQAEAFF; CDR3nt: TGCAGCGTCTCCTTGGGGGCACAGGCTGAAGCTTTCTTT
d_gene: TRBD1; abundance: -; j_gene: TRBJ1-1; len: 16; v_gene: TRBV28; CDR3aa: CASSFSVYDRETEAFF; CDR3nt: TGTGCCAGCAGTTTCTCCGTGTATGACAGGGAAACTGAAGCTTTCTTT
d_gene: -; abundance: -; j_gene: TRBJ1-5; len: 13; v_gene: TRBV11-2; CDR3aa: CASSFSASQPQHF; CDR3nt: TGTGCCAGCAGCTTCTCCGCCAGTCAGCCCCAGCATTTT
d_gene: TRBD1; abundance: -; j_gene: TRBJ1-5; len: 16; v_gene: TRBV15; CDR3aa: CATSRGLTGSGQPQHF; CDR3nt: TGTGCCACCAGCAGAGGTTTGACAGGGTCAGGTCAGCCCCAGCATTTT
d_gene: TRBD1; abundance: -; j_gene: TRBJ1-3; len: 14; v_gene: TRBV2; CDR3aa: CASSEGTGRNTIYF; CDR3nt: TGTGCCAGCAGTGAGGGGACAGGGCGTAACACCATATATTTT
d_gene: TRBD1; abundance: -; j_gene: TRBJ1-1; len: 15; v_gene: TRBV6-5; CDR3aa: CASSYSTGVNTEAFF; CDR3nt: TGTGCCAGCAGTTACTCGACAGGGGTGAACACTGAAGCTTTCTTT
d_gene: TRBD1; abundance: -; j_gene: TRBJ1-2; len: 15; v_gene: TRBV5-6; CDR3aa: CASSYLHRGRNGYTF; CDR3nt: TGTGCCAGCAGCTACCTCCACAGGGGGAGGAATGGCTACACCTTC
d_gene: -; abundance: -; j_gene: TRBJ1-2; len: 19; v_gene: TRBV4-1; CDR3aa: CASSQVLADLDYGLRRHTF; CDR3nt: TGCGCCAGCAGCCAAGTATTGGCAGACCTAGACTATGGGCTCCGTCGCCACACCTTC
d_gene: TRBD1; abundance: -; j_gene: TRBJ1-6; len: 16; v_gene: TRBV13; CDR3aa: CASSARTGPNNSPLHF; CDR3nt: TGTGCCAGCAGCGCCCGGACAGGGCCCAATAATTCACCCCTCCACTTT
d_gene: TRBD2; abundance: -; j_gene: TRBJ2-1; len: 18; v_gene: TRBV7-2; CDR3aa: CASSFSSGGAGSYNEQFF; CDR3nt: TGTGCCAGCAGCTTCAGTAGCGGGGGGGCCGGATCCTACAATGAGCAGTTCTTC
d_gene: -; abundance: -; j_gene: TRBJ2-7; len: 15; v_gene: TRBV7-9; CDR3aa: CASSLSQGPADEQYF; CDR3nt: TGTGCCAGCAGCTTGAGTCAGGGGCCGGCGGACGAGCAGTACTTC
d_gene: -; abundance: few; j_gene: TRBJ1-1; len: 14; v_gene: TRBV6-5; CDR3aa: CASSYESVNTEAFF; CDR3nt: TGTGCCAGCAGTTACGAGAGCGTGAACACTGAAGCTTTCTTT
d_gene: -; abundance: -; j_gene: TRBJ1-6; len: 14; v_gene: TRBV30; CDR3aa: CAWSVSGKNSPLHF; CDR3nt: TGTGCCTGGAGTGTGTCCGGGAAGAATTCACCCCTCCACTTT
d_gene: -; abundance: -; j_gene: TRBJ2-7; len: 14; v_gene: TRBV3-1/TRBV3-2; CDR3aa: CASSQVSMYGEQYF; CDR3nt: TGTGCCAGCAGCCAAGTGAGTATGTACGGCGAGCAGTACTTC
d_gene: -; abundance: -; j_gene: TRBJ1-1; len: 14; v_gene: TRBV19; CDR3aa: CASSIDRTNTEAFF; CDR3nt: TGTGCCAGTAGTATTGACAGGACGAACACTGAAGCTTTCTTT
d_gene: -; abundance: -; j_gene: TRBJ1-6; len: 15; v_gene: TRBV4-1; CDR3aa: CASSQDGRTNSPLHF; CDR3nt: TGCGCCAGCAGCCAAGATGGCAGGACTAATTCACCCCTCCACTTT
d_gene: TRBD1; abundance: once; j_gene: TRBJ1-2; len: 20; v_gene: TRBV6-1; CDR3aa: CASSEPRTGGPIINPYGYTF; CDR3nt: TGTGCCAGCAGTGAACCCCGGACAGGGGGACCTATCATTAACCCCTATGGCTACACCTTC
d_gene: TRBD2; abundance: -; j_gene: TRBJ2-7; len: 14; v_gene: TRBV5-4; CDR3aa: CASSWGSGAYEQYF; CDR3nt: TGTGCCAGCAGCTGGGGCAGCGGGGCCTACGAGCAGTACTTC
d_gene: TRBD1; abundance: few; j_gene: TRBJ2-7; len: 14; v_gene: TRBV27; CDR3aa: CASSAGTGGWEQYF; CDR3nt: TGTGCCAGCAGTGCCGGGACAGGGGGTTGGGAGCAGTACTTC
d_gene: -; abundance: -; j_gene: TRBJ1-4; len: 12; v_gene: TRBV6-6; CDR3aa: CASSYSHEKLFF; CDR3nt: TGTGCCAGCAGTTACTCGCATGAAAAACTGTTTTTT
d_gene: -; abundance: -; j_gene: TRBJ2-3; len: 12; v_gene: TRBV3-1/TRBV3-2; CDR3aa: CASRRDGGTQYF; CDR3nt: TGTGCCAGCAGACGGGACGGCGGGACGCAGTATTTT
d_gene: -; abundance: -; j_gene: TRBJ1-3; len: 15; v_gene: TRBV30; CDR3aa: CAWSVGGNSGNTIYF; CDR3nt: TGTGCCTGGAGTGTAGGGGGGAACTCTGGAAACACCATATATTTT